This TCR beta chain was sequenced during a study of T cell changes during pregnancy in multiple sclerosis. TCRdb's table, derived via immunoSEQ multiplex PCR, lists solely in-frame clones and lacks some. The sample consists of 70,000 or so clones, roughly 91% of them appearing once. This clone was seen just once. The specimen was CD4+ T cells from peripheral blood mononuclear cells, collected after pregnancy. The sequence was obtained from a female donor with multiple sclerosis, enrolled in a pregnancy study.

For the CDR3, the DNA is TGTGCCAGCAGCTTGGATGGAGCAGGGGGCGCGACAGATACGCAGTATTTT. Translating gives CASSLDGAGGATDTQYF. The rearrangement uses TRBV5-8 and TRBJ2-3; 8 nucleotides align to TRBD1. The trim removed 0 bases at V and 3 bases at J, leaving 9 bases unmatched. The CDR3 totals 17 residues. CDR1 SGHTS and CDR2 YDEGEE come from the germline V gene.